Below, 20 T cell receptor beta chains from the same sample are listed, as sequenced in a study of response to subunit inactivated influenza vaccine. MiXCR was run by TCRdb on the RT-PCR reads, yielding one entry per CDR3 protein. Of more than 600,000 distinct CDR3 sequences in the sample, roughly 20% were seen once. The sample was PBMCs from blood, taken 4 to 6 days after vaccination. The receptor source for this set is a man between 50 and 59 years old who received an inactivated influenza vaccine.

The V call is TRBV3-1, the J call TRBJ1-1; D remains ambiguous. Germline CDR1 LGHDT, CDR2 YNNKEL (reference sequence). Trimming took off 5 bases at V and 0 bases at J, with 10 bases between the two ends. The CDR3 covers 14 residues. For the CDR3, the DNA is TGTGCCAGCAGCTGGTCCCAGGTGAACACTGAAGCTTTCTTT. Translating it yields CASSWSQVNTEAFF.

The chain's CDR3 is CASSLPVAGSTQYF. Written as DNA, the CDR3 is TGTGCCAGCAGTCTACCCGTAGCGGGATCTACGCAGTATTTT. This sequence joins TRBV28 and TRBJ2-3; 8 bases fit TRBD2. The CDR3 covers 14 residues. Germline V gives CDR1 MDHEN, CDR2 SYDVKM. V dropped 5 bases and J dropped 8; count of bases not matched to a gene: 9.

The table lists this clonotype with a few counts. The chain couples TRBV5-6 to TRBJ2-7; weak D call: TRBD1 (5 bases). V was shortened by 4 bases and J by 2 bases, with 10 bases between the two germline ends. Germline values: CDR1 SGHDT, CDR2 YYEEEE. The CDR3 runs 13 residues. The CDR3 region has the DNA TGTGCCAGCAGCCCGGACAAGGCCTACGAGCAGTACTTC. It is translated as CASSPDKAYEQYF.

This chain links TRBV12-3 or TRBV12-4 with TRBJ2-1, with D perhaps being TRBD1 or TRBD2 (6 bases each). This CDR3 is 15 amino acids long. The V end lost 6 bases, the J end lost 0 bases, and 12 bases lay between the germline ends. The CDR3 DNA follows: TGTGCCAGCAGGAGAGGGGGGAACTCCTACAATGAGCAGTTCTTC. Translating gives CASRRGGNSYNEQFF.

This clonotype was seen many times. The chain recombines TRBV6-6 with TRBJ2-5; no firm D call. Germline-derived CDR1 and CDR2 are MNHNY and SVGAGI (reference sequence). Trimming cost V 2 bases and J 6 bases, with 7 bases left between them. The CDR3 length is 12 residues. CDR3 loop: CASSYLSKTQYF. In nucleotides, the CDR3 is TGTGCCAGCAGTTACCTAAGCAAGACCCAGTACTTC.

This clonotype has just a few counts. This chain links TRBV7-6 with TRBJ2-7; TRBD2 matches at 9 bases. CDR1 and CDR2 from the germline V gene are SGHVS and FNYEAQ. The CDR3 runs to 16 residues. Losses at the gene ends were 1 base for V and 4 bases for J; bases not matched to a gene: 8. The CDR3 spells CASSLVTGTSFYEQYF. The CDR3 bases are TGTGCCAGCAGCTTAGTTACCGGGACTAGCTTTTACGAGCAGTACTTC.

This clonotype was found many times. The V and J genes are TRBV7-9 and TRBJ2-3; no firm D call. Looked up from germline, CDR1 is SEHNR and CDR2 is FQNEAQ (reference sequence). This CDR3 comprises 12 residues. V lost 5 bases to trimming and J lost 1 base, with 4 bases between them. Written as DNA, the CDR3 is TGTGCCAGCAGCCCACGCACAGATACGCAGTATTTT. It yields the protein CASSPRTDTQYF.

The chain has TRBV12-3 or TRBV12-4 and TRBJ2-1, with 10 bases that match TRBD1. The junction had 8 bases not matched to a gene; V was cut back by 6 bases and J by 9 bases. CDR3 length: 14 amino acids. CDR3 loop: CASSHTRDRGEQFF. CDR3 coding DNA: TGTGCCAGCAGCCACACCAGGGACAGGGGTGAGCAGTTCTTC.

The CDR3 DNA follows: TGTGCCAGCAGCTTCCCAGGTCTTGGCTACACCTTC. It translates to CASSFPGLGYTF. This chain connects TRBV7-2 to TRBJ1-2, with unresolved D. Trimming removed 3 bases from V and 7 bases from J, with 9 bases in between. CDR1 and CDR2 from the germline V gene are SGHTA and FQGNSA. This CDR3 comprises 12 residues.

This clonotype was seen a few times. V is TRBV28 and J is TRBJ1-3; D is unresolved. Germline V gene lookup returns CDR1 MDHEN and CDR2 SYDVKM. Between the trimmed V and J ends, which lost 7 bases and 0 bases, there was a span of 13 bases. The CDR3 consists of 15 residues. The CDR3 loop is CASTSRPVSGNTIYF. The CDR3, as DNA: TGTGCCAGCACTTCCCGACCTGTCTCTGGAAACACCATATATTTT. The whole variable domain, remainder taken from reference TRBV28 and TRBJ1-3, is DVKVTQSSRYLVKRTGEKVFLECVQDMDHENMFWYRQDPGLGLRLIYFSYDVKMKEKGDIPEGYSVSREKKERFSLILESASTNQTSMYLCASTSRPVSGNTIYFGEGSWLTVV.

This clonotype was observed a few times. For the CDR3, the DNA is TGTGCCAGCAGTTTATACGGGACCAAAGGGGAAAAACTGTTTTTT. It is translated as CASSLYGTKGEKLFF. This chain joins TRBV12-3 or TRBV12-4 and TRBJ1-4; TRBD1 might be the D (5 bases). The CDR3 has 15 amino acids. Trimming took 2 bases from V and 8 from J, leaving 15 bases between them.

This clonotype has more than one count but fewer than ten. The CDR3 is CSATFADQPQHF. DNA for the CDR3: TGCAGTGCTACCTTCGCCGATCAGCCCCAGCATTTT. V and J are TRBV20-1 and TRBJ1-5; D unresolved. V lost 4 bases, J lost 5 bases, and 9 bases lay in between. CDR3 length: 12 residues. In germline, CDR1 is DFQATT, CDR2 SNEGSKA (reference sequence).

This clonotype has at least ten counts. The chain couples TRBV29-1 to TRBJ2-5, with D hard to call. The V and J ends lost 1 base and 6 bases respectively, with 9 bases between them. Germline lookup yields CDR1 SQVTM and CDR2 ANQGSEA. The length of the CDR3 is 12 residues. The CDR3 loop reads CSVEASRQTQYF. The CDR3 DNA sequence: TGCAGCGTTGAAGCTTCACGGCAGACCCAGTACTTC.

The chain uses TRBV11-2 and TRBJ1-1, with D possibly matching TRBD1 (5 bases). Germline CDR1 and CDR2: SGHAT and FQNNGV. The CDR3 sequence is 15 residues long. The V end lost 4 bases, the J end lost 0 bases, and 12 bases lay between the germline ends. CDR3 amino acids: CASSSRTSMNTEAFF. In DNA form, the CDR3 reads TGTGCCAGCAGCTCCCGGACAAGCATGAACACTGAAGCTTTCTTT.

The CDR3, as DNA: TGCGCCAGCAGCTTGGGGGGCACAGATGGTTGTTATTTT. Amino acid sequence: CASSLGGTDGCYF. V is TRBV5-1 and J is TRBJ2-3; D is possibly TRBD1 (5 bases). CDR1 is SGHRS, CDR2 YFSETQ, per germline. This CDR3 has 13 residues. Trimming stripped 0 bases from V and 15 bases from J, with 17 bases between.

The chain employs TRBV7-2 and TRBJ1-6; no reliable D call. CDR3 length equals 13 residues. V was pared by 6 bases and J by 9 bases, with 12 bases between. CDR1 is SGHTA and CDR2 is FQGNSA in the germline V gene. The CDR3 sequence: CASRREGASPLHF. CDR3 coding DNA: TGTGCCAGCAGGAGGGAAGGCGCTTCACCCCTCCACTTT.

This clonotype was counted at least ten times. V gene TRBV6-5 combines with J gene TRBJ1-6, with D hard to call. Deletions cut 4 bases from V and 14 bases from J, with 12 bases between. Germline loops: CDR1 MNHEY, CDR2 SVGAGI. CDR3 length: 12 residues. In DNA form, the CDR3 reads TGTGCCAGCAGTTCCGGACTGTTCACCCTCCACTTT. It yields the protein CASSSGLFTLHF.

The chain carries TRBV10-3 and TRBJ2-5, with D tentatively TRBD2 (6 bases). The CDR3 has 14 amino acids. From germline, CDR1 is ENHRY and CDR2 SYGVKD. V was clipped by 11 bases and J by 1 base, with 17 bases between them. The CDR3 nucleotides read TGTGCCGTGCGGGACGGGGATGGCCAAGAGACCCAGTACTTC. Translating it yields CAVRDGDGQETQYF.

The chain uses TRBV6-2 or TRBV6-3 and TRBJ2-5; tentative D call: TRBD1 (6 bases). V was shortened by 8 bases and J by 4 bases, with 14 bases between the two germline ends. The length of the CDR3 is 13 residues. CDR1 is MNHEY, CDR2 SVGEGT, per germline. The CDR3 DNA is TGTGCCAGCGCAAAGAGCAGGGGAGAGACCCAGTACTTC. It codes for CASAKSRGETQYF.

The chain joins TRBV6-1 to TRBJ1-3, with D perhaps TRBD1 (5 bases). Germline assignment: CDR1 MNHNS and CDR2 SASEGT. With 7 bases removed from V and 2 bases from J, the gap between germline ends came to 9 bases. The CDR3 length is 13 residues. The DNA of the CDR3 is TGTGCCAGCATGAAGGGGACTGGAAACACCATATATTTT. As protein: CASMKGTGNTIYF.